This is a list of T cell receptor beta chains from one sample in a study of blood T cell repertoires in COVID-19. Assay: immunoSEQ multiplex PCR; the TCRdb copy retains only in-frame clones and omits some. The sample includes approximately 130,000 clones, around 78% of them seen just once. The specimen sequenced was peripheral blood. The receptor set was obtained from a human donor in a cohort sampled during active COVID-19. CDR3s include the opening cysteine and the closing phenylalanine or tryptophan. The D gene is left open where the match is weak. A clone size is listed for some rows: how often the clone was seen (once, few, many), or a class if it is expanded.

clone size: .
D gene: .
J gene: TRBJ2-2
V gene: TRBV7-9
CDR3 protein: CASTRGGNTGELFF
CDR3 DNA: TGTGCCAGCACCCGGGGAGGGAACACCGGGGAGCTGTTTTTT

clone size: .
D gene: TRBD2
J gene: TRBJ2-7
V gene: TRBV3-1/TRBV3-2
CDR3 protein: CASSLLGLAGSSYEQYF
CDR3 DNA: TGTGCCAGCAGCCTTCTCGGACTAGCGGGCTCCTCCTACGAGCAGTACTTC

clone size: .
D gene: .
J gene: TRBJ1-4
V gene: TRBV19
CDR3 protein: CASSIEGDSSANEKLFF
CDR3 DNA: TGTGCCAGTAGTATAGAGGGCGACAGTTCAGCTAATGAAAAACTGTTTTTT

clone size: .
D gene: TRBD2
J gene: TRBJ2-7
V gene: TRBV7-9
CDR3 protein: CATHALAGGSYEQYF
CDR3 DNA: TGTGCCACCCACGCTTTAGCGGGGGGCTCCTACGAGCAGTACTTC

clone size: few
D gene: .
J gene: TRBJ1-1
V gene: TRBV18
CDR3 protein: CASSPSTGNTEAFF
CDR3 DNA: TGTGCCAGCTCACCTTCTACGGGAAACACTGAAGCTTTCTTT

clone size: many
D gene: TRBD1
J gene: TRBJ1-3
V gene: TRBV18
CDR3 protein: CASSRTGGLSGNTIYF
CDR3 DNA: TGTGCCAGCTCACGTACAGGGGGCTTATCTGGAAACACCATATATTTT

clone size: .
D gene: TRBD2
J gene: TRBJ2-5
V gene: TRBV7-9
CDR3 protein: CASSKTSGGASETQYF
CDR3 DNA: TGTGCCAGCAGCAAGACTAGCGGGGGGGCCTCAGAGACCCAGTACTTC

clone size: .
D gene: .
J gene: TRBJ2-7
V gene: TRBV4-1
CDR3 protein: CASSQVGRRTYEQYF
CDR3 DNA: TGCGCCAGCAGCCAAGTGGGCAGGCGAACCTACGAGCAGTACTTC

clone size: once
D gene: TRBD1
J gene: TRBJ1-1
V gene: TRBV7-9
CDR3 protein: CASSSAGGGSNTEAFF
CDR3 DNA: TGTGCCAGCAGCTCCGCAGGGGGCGGGTCGAACACTGAAGCTTTCTTT

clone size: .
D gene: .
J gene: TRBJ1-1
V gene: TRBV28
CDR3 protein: CASSPVVDTEAFF
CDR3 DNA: TGTGCCAGCAGCCCGGTAGTGGACACTGAAGCTTTCTTT

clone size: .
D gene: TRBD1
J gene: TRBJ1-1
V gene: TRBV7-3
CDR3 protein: CASSFTGGNTEAFF
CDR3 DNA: TGTGCCAGCAGCTTCACAGGGGGGAACACTGAAGCTTTCTTT

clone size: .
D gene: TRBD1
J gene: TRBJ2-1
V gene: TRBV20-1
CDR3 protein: CSARKDREQFF
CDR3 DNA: TGCAGTGCTAGAAAGGACAGGGAGCAGTTCTTC

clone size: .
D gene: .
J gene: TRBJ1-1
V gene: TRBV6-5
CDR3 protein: CASTYPGRGEAFF
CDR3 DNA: TGTGCCAGCACCTACCCTGGCAGGGGTGAAGCTTTCTTT

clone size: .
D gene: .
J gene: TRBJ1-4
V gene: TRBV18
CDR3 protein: CASSPGIAANEKLFF
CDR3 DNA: TGTGCCAGCTCACCAGGGATAGCGGCTAATGAAAAACTGTTTTTT

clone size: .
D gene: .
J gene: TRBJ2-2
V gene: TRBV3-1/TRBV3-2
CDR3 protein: CASSHGGGGCTGELFF
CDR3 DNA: TGTGCCAGCAGCCATGGGGGCGGGGGATGTACCGGGGAGCTGTTTTTT

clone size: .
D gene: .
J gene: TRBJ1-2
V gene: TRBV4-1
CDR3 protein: CASSLRGSDGYTF
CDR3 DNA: TGCGCCAGCAGCCTAAGGGGCAGCGATGGCTACACCTTC

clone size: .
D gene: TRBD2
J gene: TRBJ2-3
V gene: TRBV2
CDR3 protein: CASSDFSGATDTQYF
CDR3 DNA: TGTGCCAGCAGTGATTTTAGCGGGGCTACAGATACGCAGTATTTT

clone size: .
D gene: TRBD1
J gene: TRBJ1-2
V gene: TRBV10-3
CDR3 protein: CAISVDITGAANYGYTF
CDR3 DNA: TGTGCCATCAGTGTCGATATTACAGGGGCAGCTAACTATGGCTACACCTTC

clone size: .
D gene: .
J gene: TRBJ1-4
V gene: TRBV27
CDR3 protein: CASSLDLGGEKLFF
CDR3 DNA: TGTGCCAGCAGCCTAGACCTCGGAGGCGAAAAACTGTTTTTT

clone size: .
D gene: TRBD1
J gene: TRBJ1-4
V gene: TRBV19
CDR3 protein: CASSTLGGQGEKLFF
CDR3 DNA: TGTGCCAGTAGTACTTTAGGGGGCCAAGGCGAAAAACTGTTTTTT

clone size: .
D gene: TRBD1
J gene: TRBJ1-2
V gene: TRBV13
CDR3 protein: CASSLDRGLSIRNYGYTF
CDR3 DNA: TGTGCCAGCAGCTTAGACAGGGGGCTTTCGATCCGCAACTATGGCTACACCTTC

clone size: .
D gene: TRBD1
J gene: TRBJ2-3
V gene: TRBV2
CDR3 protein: CASIRQGKSTDTQYF
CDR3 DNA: TGTGCCAGCATTCGACAGGGCAAAAGCACAGATACGCAGTATTTT

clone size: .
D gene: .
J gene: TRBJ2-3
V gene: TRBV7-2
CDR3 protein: CASSSGGPDTQYF
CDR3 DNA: TGTGCCAGCAGCTCAGGAGGACCAGATACGCAGTATTTT

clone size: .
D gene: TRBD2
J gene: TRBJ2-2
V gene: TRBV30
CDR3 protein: CAWSVRLRDYSNTGELFF
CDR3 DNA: TGTGCCTGGAGTGTACGTCTTCGGGACTACTCGAACACCGGGGAGCTGTTTTTT

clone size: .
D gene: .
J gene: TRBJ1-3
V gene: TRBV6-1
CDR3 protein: CASSVGWRSSGNTIYF
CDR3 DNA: TGTGCCAGCAGTGTAGGTTGGAGAAGCTCTGGAAACACCATATATTTT

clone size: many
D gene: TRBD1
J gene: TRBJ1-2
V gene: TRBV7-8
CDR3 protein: CASRLHAGQDSGYTF
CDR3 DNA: TGTGCCAGCAGACTCCATGCGGGACAGGATTCCGGCTACACCTTC

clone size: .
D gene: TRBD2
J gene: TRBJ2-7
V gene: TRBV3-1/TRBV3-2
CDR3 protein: CASSQRAIAGEISYEQYF
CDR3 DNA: TGTGCCAGCAGCCAGAGGGCCATAGCGGGGGAAATCTCCTACGAGCAGTACTTC

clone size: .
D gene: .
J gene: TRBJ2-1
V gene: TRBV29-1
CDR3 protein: CSVEEWQGIEQFF
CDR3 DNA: TGCAGCGTTGAAGAGTGGCAGGGCATTGAGCAGTTCTTC

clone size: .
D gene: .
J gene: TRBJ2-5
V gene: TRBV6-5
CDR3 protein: CASTLGGGETQYF
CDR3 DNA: TGTGCCAGCACTCTAGGGGGGGGAGAGACCCAGTACTTC

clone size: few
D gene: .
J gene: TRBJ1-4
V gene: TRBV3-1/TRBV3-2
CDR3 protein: CASSPRGSGKLFF
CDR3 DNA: TGTGCCAGCAGCCCTAGAGGGTCCGGAAAACTGTTTTTT

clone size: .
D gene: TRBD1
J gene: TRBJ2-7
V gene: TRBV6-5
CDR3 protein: CASSLGTGPYEQYF
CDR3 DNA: TGTGCCAGCAGCCTCGGGACAGGACCCTACGAGCAGTACTTC